This T cell receptor beta chain was recovered during a study of T cell repertoires in cytomegalovirus infection (dated by TCRdb to between 2017 and 2020). With regard to the full study: Recently identified HLA-C-restricted CMV epitopes, whose presentation resists viral immunomodulation, were targeted by peptide stimulations together with well-studied HLA-B-restricted epitopes. The HLA type of each donor mattered for the analysis, because public TCR beta signatures pointed to carriage of CMV infection along with the matching HLA type. The research as a whole found: The ex vivo response was dominated by HLA-C-restricted CMV-specific TCR beta clonotypes, and the single most frequent clonotype in two of eight donors was supplied by these HLA-C-restricted clonotypes. Carriers of CMV infection plus the relevant HLA type were discriminated by the cumulative frequency of public TCR beta family members in the study cohort and in an independent approximately 360-donor cohort.

As regards this clonotype: Its antigen is still unknown. Base qualities are not at hand, and no much larger clone is one base apart.

This specimen's treatment or condition label, interpreted: in vitro stimulation with specific CMV peptide epitopes to enrich CMV-specific T cells. The data were produced on an Illumina HiSeq 1500. TCRdb took the public reads, trimmed them with fastp at Q25, ran MiXCR for clone calling and kept in-frame beta chains. Each entry merges the rows of one CDR3 protein and shows their most common DNA and genes. The sample contains around 500,000 distinct CDR3 sequences, approximately 46% of them found a single time. The ten largest clonotypes hold about 41% of the sample. From the cysteine up to the phenylalanine, the CDR3 has a length of 14 residues. The DNA shown is the 42-base CDR3, in frame from base 1. CDR1 and CDR2 were assigned from the germline V gene as MGHRA and YSYEKL. The junction carries 9 bases between V and J, which are trimmed by 0 bases and 4 bases respectively.

The receptor's source is a human donor in good health (CMV status not recorded). Some clones in this sample may be carry-over from other donors' samples. Sequencing used cultured PBMCs, obtained from culture after CMV antigen stimulation. The V and J genes are TRBV4-1 and TRBJ1-2, with the D gene uncertain. Here the CDR3 is given as CASSQDGWGYGYTF. The nucleotide sequence is TGCGCCAGCAGCCAAGACGGCTGGGGCTATGGCTACACCTTC.